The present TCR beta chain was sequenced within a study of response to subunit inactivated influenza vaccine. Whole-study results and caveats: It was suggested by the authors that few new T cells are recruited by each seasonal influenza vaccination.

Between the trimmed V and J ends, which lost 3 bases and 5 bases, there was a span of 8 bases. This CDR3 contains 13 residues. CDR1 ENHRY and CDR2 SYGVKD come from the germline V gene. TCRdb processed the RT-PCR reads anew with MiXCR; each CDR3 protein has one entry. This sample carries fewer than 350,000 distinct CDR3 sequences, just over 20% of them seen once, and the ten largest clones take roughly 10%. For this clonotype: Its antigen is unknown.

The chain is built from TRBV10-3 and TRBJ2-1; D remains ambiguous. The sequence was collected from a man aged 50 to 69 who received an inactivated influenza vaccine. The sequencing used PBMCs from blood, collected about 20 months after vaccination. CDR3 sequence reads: CAISDRQNNEQFF. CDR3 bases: TGTGCCATCAGTGATCGTCAGAACAATGAGCAGTTCTTC.